The rows below give T cell receptor beta chains drawn from one sample of a study of Graves' ophthalmopathy and Graves' hyperthyroidism. TCRdb re-analysed the multiplex PCR reads in MiXCR, keeping a single row per CDR3 protein. This sample yields 650,000 to 900,000 distinct CDR3 sequences, of which 40% are seen a single time; 40% to 45% belongs to the top ten. Specimen: peripheral blood. These receptors all come from an adult man with Graves' ophthalmopathy. The CDR3 runs from the conserved cysteine through the conserved F or W. D genes are given only for firm matches. The size of a clone is reported for some rows only, either as once, few or many, or as a class for expanded clones.

v_gene,j_gene,d_gene,abundance,CDR3nt,CDR3aa
TRBV10-3,TRBJ2-6,NA,NA,TGTGCCAGCACCTCAGGGGGACTCTCTGGGGCCAACGTCCTGACTTTC,CASTSGGLSGANVLTF
TRBV24-1,TRBJ1-5,TRBD1,NA,TGTGCCAGCAGTTACTACAGGGGGCCCGATCAGCCCCAGCATTTT,CASSYYRGPDQPQHF
TRBV7-9,TRBJ1-5,TRBD1,many,TGTGCCAGCAGTCATGAGGGACAGGACAATCAGCCCCAGCATTTT,CASSHEGQDNQPQHF
TRBV24-1,TRBJ2-5,TRBD2,NA,TGTGCCACCAGTGACCCCGGGACTAGCGGGGTGAGCCAAGAGACCCAGTACTTC,CATSDPGTSGVSQETQYF
TRBV29-1,TRBJ1-4,NA,many,TGCAGCGTTGAAGCACGCGAGGGTGAAAAACTGTTTTTT,CSVEAREGEKLFF
TRBV25-1,TRBJ2-2,NA,NA,TGTGCCAGCACCCCGGGACGGACGAACACCGGGGAGCTGTTTTTT,CASTPGRTNTGELFF
TRBV12-1,TRBJ2-7,NA,NA,TGTGCCAGCAGCTATGAGCCCTCGGGGAGGGAGCAGTACTTC,CASSYEPSGREQYF
TRBV19,TRBJ1-5,NA,many,TGTGCCAGTAGTATCCTCGAGAGGAATCAGCCCCAGCATTTT,CASSILERNQPQHF
TRBV20-1,TRBJ2-5,NA,NA,TGCAGTGCTAGAGGCCCCAGGACTAAAGGAAGACCAGAGACCCAGTACTTC,CSARGPRTKGRPETQYF
TRBV6-1,TRBJ2-7,TRBD2,once,TGTGCCAGCAGTCCTCGGGGGTTCCTAGCGGGCTACGAGCAGTACTTC,CASSPRGFLAGYEQYF
TRBV11-2,TRBJ1-1,NA,NA,TGTGCCATCGCGCAAGACCCGAACACTGAAGCTTTCTTT,CAIAQDPNTEAFF
TRBV29-1,TRBJ1-4,TRBD1,many,TGCAGCGTTGAAGGGACAGGGGATGAAAAACTGTTTTTT,CSVEGTGDEKLFF
TRBV10-1,TRBJ2-5,NA,few,TGCGCCAGAGGGATGTGGGAGACCCAGTACTTC,CARGMWETQYF
TRBV9,TRBJ1-2,TRBD1,few,TGTGCCAGCCGGGGGCAGGGGGCTGGTTACTATGGCTACACCTTC,CASRGQGAGYYGYTF
TRBV10-3,TRBJ2-7,TRBD1,NA,TGTGCCAGCAGTTACTCGTTGGGACAGACCTACGAGCAGTACTTC,CASSYSLGQTYEQYF
TRBV12-3/TRBV12-4,TRBJ1-1,TRBD1,NA,TGTGCCAGCAGTTCCGGACAGGGCGCTCTGGGCACTGAAGCTTTCTTT,CASSSGQGALGTEAFF